This T cell receptor beta chain was recorded in a study of T cells in Graves' hyperthyroidism and ophthalmopathy. Study at large: Prior to any treatment, at the point of initial diagnosis, peripheral blood was collected.

TCR beta CDR3 sequences were amplified from RNA transcripts. Using the HTBI primer set, a first-round RT-PCR was run on the TCR CDR3. TCRdb re-analysed the multiplex PCR reads in MiXCR, keeping a single row per CDR3 protein. The repertoire includes under 350,000 distinct CDR3 sequences, around 20% of them detected once, and 50% to 65% sits in the top ten. Study-wide points: Most thyroid clonotypes expanded above 0.001 were also detected in blood.

Researchers defined stable Graves' hyperthyroidism as no ophthalmopathy progression within 18 months. Clinical symptoms, serum thyroxine and TRAb, thyroid ultrasound and orbital computed tomography together formed the diagnostic basis. This clonotype was counted ten times or more. The antigen remains undetermined. Mismatch with germline at one junction end may stem from a read error. The germline CDR1 and CDR2 sequences are ENHRY and SYGVKD. CDR3 length: 15 residues. The sequence came from a woman aged 45 to 65 with Graves' hyperthyroidism. The V and J genes are TRBV10-3 and TRBJ2-2; TRBD2 agrees at 8 bases. Material: blood. The CDR3 loop is CAISPGGSNPGELFF. The CDR3 DNA reads TGTGCCATCAGTCCGGGGGGGTCGAACCCCGGGGAGCTGTTTTTT.